What follows are 23 T cell receptor beta chains derived from one specimen sequenced in a study of T-cell memory formation after mild COVID-19. MiXCR was run by TCRdb on the 5' RACE reads, yielding one entry per CDR3 protein. The repertoire holds under 250,000 distinct CDR3 sequences, 15% to 19% seen once, with approximately 2.1% in the top ten. The sample comprised PBMCs or a T cell subset sorted from them (not recorded which). Receptor source: an adult woman who had mild COVID-19 (a few samples of this study predate the infection). Cell type and time point are not known.

This clonotype was counted only a few times. The CDR3 sequence: CASSLGLEPETQYF. The CDR3 nucleotides are TGTGCCAGCAGCTTAGGGTTAGAGCCTGAAACCCAGTACTTC. The chain has TRBV7-6 and TRBJ2-5; D uncertain. Germline V gene data show CDR1 as SGHVS and CDR2 as FNYEAQ. The CDR3 extends over 14 amino acids. V shed 1 base and J shed 8 bases, with 14 bases lying between them.

This clonotype was seen ten or more times. The chain carries TRBV11-2 and TRBJ2-3, with a possible D match to TRBD1 (5 bases). With 0 bases removed from V and 3 bases from J, the gap between germline ends came to 10 bases. CDR1 and CDR2 from the germline V gene are SGHAT and FQNNGV. The length of the CDR3 is 15 residues. The CDR3 coding sequence is TGTGCCAGCAGCTTAGATCTAGGGGTGACAGATACGCAGTATTTT. Its protein is CASSLDLGVTDTQYF.

This chain links TRBV4-2 with TRBJ2-7; either TRBD1 or TRBD2 may supply D (6 bases each). The CDR3 covers 17 residues. Trimming pared 3 bases from V and 5 bases from J, leaving 23 bases between. CDR1 is LGHNA and CDR2 is YNFKEQ in the germline V gene. The CDR3 sequence: CASSQSRAEGVKDEQYF. The CDR3 DNA reads TGTGCCAGCAGCCAGAGTCGGGCGGAGGGGGTAAAAGACGAGCAGTACTTC.

This clonotype turned up a few times. CDR3 bases: TGTGCCACCAGTGATTTAACAGGCGTTAGCACAGATACGCAGTATTTT. It yields the protein CATSDLTGVSTDTQYF. The chain has TRBV24-1 and TRBJ2-3; tentative D call: TRBD1 (5 bases). Germline assignment: CDR1 KGHDR and CDR2 SFDVKD. The CDR3 has 16 amino acids. Trimming removed 1 base from V and 0 bases from J, with 10 bases in between.

This clonotype was recorded a few times. J is TRBJ2-2 and V is TRBV24-1; TRBD2 might be the D (6 bases). CDR3 length: 14 residues. Germline lookup yields CDR1 KGHDR and CDR2 SFDVKD. The V end was cut by 9 bases, the J end by 5 bases, with 15 bases between. DNA of the CDR3: TGTGCCACCTCCAAAGAGGGGAGGACCGGGGAGCTGTTTTTT. It specifies CATSKEGRTGELFF.

This clonotype was recorded many times. The genes are TRBV4-3 and TRBJ2-3, with a weak D call TRBD2 (5 bases). Germline-derived CDR1 and CDR2 are LGHNA and YSLEER. V was cut by 3 bases and J by 5 bases, with 15 bases left in between. This CDR3 has 15 residues. Here the CDR3 reads CASSHLGVGEDTQYF. The CDR3 bases are TGCGCCAGCAGCCATTTGGGAGTCGGAGAAGATACGCAGTATTTT.

This clonotype was observed a few times. At one boundary the junction diverges from the germline segment, which might be a read error. The chain has TRBV6-5 and TRBJ1-2; D unclear. This CDR3 is built from 12 residues. Germline CDR1 reads MNHEY; CDR2 reads SVGAGI. Written as DNA, the CDR3 is TGTGCCAGCAGTGACTCCTCGTATGGCTACACCTTC. Residues: CASSDSSYGYTF.

The rearrangement uses TRBV19 and TRBJ1-5; D is unresolved. Trimming removed 2 bases at V and 0 bases at J, with 8 bases between. The CDR3 loop spans 15 amino acids. Germline lookup yields CDR1 LNHDA and CDR2 SQIVND (reference sequence). The CDR3 bases are TGTGCCAGTAGTATAAAAGGGTCTAGCAATCAGCCCCAGCATTTT. Residues: CASSIKGSSNQPQHF.

In this sample, this clonotype turned up a few times. V and J are TRBV12-3 or TRBV12-4 and TRBJ2-7; D gene ambiguous. This CDR3 is built from 16 residues. Trimming took off 7 bases at V and 6 bases at J, with 25 bases between the two ends. CDR3 DNA: TGTGCCAGCACCCTGAGGAGTACCCCTAGGCCTTGCGAGCAGTACTTC. Translation gives CASTLRSTPRPCEQYF.

This clonotype was counted between two and nine times. The chain couples TRBV7-6 to TRBJ2-1; TRBD2 agrees at 9 bases. V was pared by 5 bases and J by 4 bases, with 6 bases of the junction left unmatched. Germline V gene sequence: CDR1 SGHVS, CDR2 FNYEAQ. The CDR3 length is 15 residues. CDR3 DNA sequence: TGTGCCAGCAGCCTGGTCAGCGGGGGGTACAATGAGCAGTTCTTC. Its translation: CASSLVSGGYNEQFF.

In this sample, this clonotype turned up a few times. The rearrangement links TRBV5-1 to TRBJ2-6; D might be TRBD1 (5 bases). Per the germline V gene, CDR1 is SGHRS and CDR2 is YFSETQ. The length of the CDR3 is 14 residues. V dropped 5 bases and J dropped 0 bases, with 6 bases sitting between them. Written as DNA, the CDR3 is TGCGCCAGCAGACAGGACTCTGGGGCCAACGTCCTGACTTTC. It codes for CASRQDSGANVLTF.

The table lists this clonotype with a few counts. The chain carries TRBV2 and TRBJ2-7; D is ambiguous. The germline gives CDR1 SNHLY, CDR2 FYNNEI. The CDR3 loop spans 15 amino acids. The V and J ends lost 6 bases and 3 bases respectively, with 18 bases between them. In DNA, the CDR3 is TGTGCCAGCAGACTGACTTCCTTACCCGGCTACGAGCAGTACTTC. This sequence encodes CASRLTSLPGYEQYF.

This clonotype has only a few counts. V usage is TRBV7-2 and J usage is TRBJ2-3, with a weak D call TRBD1 (6 bases). The V end was cut by 5 bases, the J end by 3 bases, with 18 bases between. The length of the CDR3 is 16 residues. Germline V gene sequence: CDR1 SGHTA, CDR2 FQGNSA. The CDR3 loop reads CASSLPPDRRTDTQYF. The CDR3 nucleotides are TGTGCCAGCAGCCTGCCCCCCGACAGGAGGACAGATACGCAGTATTTT.

V and J are TRBV20-1 and TRBJ2-4, with a tentative D call TRBD1 (6 bases). The ends were cut back, 5 bases at V and 4 bases at J, with 15 bases in the middle. Germline V lookup: CDR1 DFQATT, CDR2 SNEGSKA (reference sequence). The CDR3 extends over 14 amino acids. The CDR3 DNA follows: TGCAGTGCTCCGGACAGCGAGGGAAAAAACATTCAGTACTTC. Its protein is CSAPDSEGKNIQYF.

The chain couples TRBV2 to TRBJ2-1; 13 nucleotides agree with TRBD2. Germline lookup yields CDR1 SNHLY and CDR2 FYNNEI. The CDR3 contains 15 residues. Trimming removed 6 bases from V and 4 bases from J; junction bases left unmatched: 3. CDR3 nucleotides: TGTGCCAGCAGGCGGGGACTAGCGGGGTACAATGAGCAGTTCTTC. It translates to CASRRGLAGYNEQFF.

This clonotype has ten or more counts. The V gene is TRBV9, the J gene TRBJ2-7, with D possibly TRBD2 on 5 matching bases. The CDR3 spans 13 residues. The V gene's germline CDR1 is SGDLS and CDR2 YYNGEE. The V end was cut by 4 bases, the J end by 1 base, with 9 bases between. CDR3 nucleotide sequence: TGTGCCAGCAGCCCCGGGATTTCCTACGAGCAGTACTTC. This sequence encodes CASSPGISYEQYF. Supplemented by reference TRBV9 and TRBJ2-7, the full variable domain reads DSGVTQTPKHLITATGQRVTLRCSPRSGDLSVYWYQQSLDQGLQFLIQYYNGEERAKGNILERFSAQQFPDLHSELNLSSLELGDSALYFCASSPGISYEQYFGPGTRLTVT.

The sample holds a few counts of this clonotype. The chain uses TRBV6-5 and TRBJ1-3; tentative D call: TRBD1 (5 bases). The CDR3 loop spans 15 amino acids. Germline loops: CDR1 MNHEY, CDR2 SVGAGI. V was pared by 4 bases and J by 0 bases, with 10 bases between. CDR3 loop: CASSLRGASGNTIYF. In nucleotides, the CDR3 is TGTGCCAGCAGTTTAAGGGGTGCCTCTGGAAACACCATATATTTT.

This clonotype was counted ten times or more. This chain connects TRBV12-3 or TRBV12-4 to TRBJ2-1; TRBD2 matches 10 bases. This CDR3 region has 17 residues. The V segment lost 2 bases and the J segment 0 bases; nucleotides outside the gene matches: 4. CDR3 DNA: TGTGCCAGCAGTTTACGGACTAGCGGAGGCTCCTACAATGAGCAGTTCTTC. Translating it yields CASSLRTSGGSYNEQFF.

The V gene is TRBV7-2, the J gene TRBJ2-3, with D perhaps TRBD2 (5 bases). Per germline, CDR1 SGHTA and CDR2 FQGNSA. V lost 1 base and J 0 bases, leaving 8 bases between the germline ends. CDR3 length equals 15 residues. The CDR3 spells CASSLVPGSTDTQYF. Here the CDR3 DNA reads TGTGCCAGCAGCTTAGTACCGGGGAGCACAGATACGCAGTATTTT.

Many counts were recorded for this clonotype. V and J are TRBV3-1 and TRBJ2-2; TRBD1 matches 7 bases. Germline loops: CDR1 LGHDT, CDR2 YNNKEL (reference sequence). V was clipped by 4 bases and J by 6 bases; unmatched bases: 8. The CDR3 length is 15 residues. In DNA form, the CDR3 reads TGTGCCAGCAGCCGAAGGGAGACAGGGTCCGGGGAGCTGTTTTTT. Translated: CASSRRETGSGELFF.

This clonotype was detected a few times. V is TRBV11-3 and J is TRBJ1-3; TRBD1 matches at 7 bases. V trimming: 2 bases; J trimming: 0 bases; junction bases outside the gene matches: 10. CDR1 SGHNT and CDR2 YENEEA come from the germline V gene. The CDR3 is 18 amino acids. DNA for the CDR3: TGTGCCAGCAGCTTAAGCGCGGGACAGAGATACTCTGGAAACACCATATATTTT. Its translation: CASSLSAGQRYSGNTIYF.

This rearrangement joins TRBV14 to TRBJ1-2; TRBD1 agrees at 7 bases. The junction had 5 bases not matched to a gene; V was cut back by 2 bases and J by 2 bases. Germline assignment: CDR1 SGHDN and CDR2 FVKESK. The length of the CDR3 is 15 residues. The CDR3 protein is CASSQRRGGNYGYTF. CDR3 coding DNA: TGTGCCAGCAGCCAACGTCGAGGGGGCAACTATGGCTACACCTTC.

The rearrangement links TRBV12-3 or TRBV12-4 to TRBJ2-5; TRBD1 agrees at 8 bases. The CDR3 runs 15 residues. V gave up 5 bases and J gave up 1 base; unmatched junction bases: 6. The CDR3: CASSPWGQAQETQYF. CDR3 bases: TGTGCCAGCAGTCCCTGGGGACAGGCCCAAGAGACCCAGTACTTC.